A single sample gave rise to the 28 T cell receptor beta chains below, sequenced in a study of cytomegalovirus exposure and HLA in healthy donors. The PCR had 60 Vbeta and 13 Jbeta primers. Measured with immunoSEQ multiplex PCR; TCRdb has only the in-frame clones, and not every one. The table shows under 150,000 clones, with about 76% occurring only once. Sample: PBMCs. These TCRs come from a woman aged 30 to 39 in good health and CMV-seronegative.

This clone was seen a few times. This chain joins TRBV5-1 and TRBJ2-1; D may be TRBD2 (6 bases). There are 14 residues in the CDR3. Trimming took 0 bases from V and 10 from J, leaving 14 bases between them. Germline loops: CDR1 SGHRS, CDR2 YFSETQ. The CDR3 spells CASSLGASDREQFF. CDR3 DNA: TGCGCCAGCAGCTTGGGGGCTAGCGATCGGGAGCAGTTCTTC.

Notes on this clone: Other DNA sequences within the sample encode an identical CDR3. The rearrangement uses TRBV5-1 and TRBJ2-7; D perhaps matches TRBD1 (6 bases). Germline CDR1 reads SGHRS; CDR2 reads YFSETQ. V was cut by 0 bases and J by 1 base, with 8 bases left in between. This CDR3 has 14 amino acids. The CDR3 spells CASSLAGTSYEQYF. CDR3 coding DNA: TGCGCCAGCAGCTTGGCCGGGACATCCTACGAGCAGTACTTC. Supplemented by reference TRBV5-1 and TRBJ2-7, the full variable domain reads KAGVTQTPRYLIKTRGQQVTLSCSPISGHRSVSWYQQTPGQGLQFLFEYFSETQRNKGNFPGRFSGRQFSNSRSEMNVSTLELGDSALYLCASSLAGTSYEQYFGPGTRLTVT.

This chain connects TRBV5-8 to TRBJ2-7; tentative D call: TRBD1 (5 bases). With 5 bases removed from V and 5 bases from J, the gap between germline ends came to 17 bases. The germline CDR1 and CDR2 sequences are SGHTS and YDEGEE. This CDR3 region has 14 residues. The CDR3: CASSSAGNLNEQYF. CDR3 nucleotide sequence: TGTGCCAGCAGTTCTGCAGGGAATTTGAACGAGCAGTACTTC.

The CDR3 coding sequence is TGTGCCAGCAGCTTAGCTAGTACAGAGACCCAGTACTTC. Protein product: CASSLASTETQYF. The V and J genes are TRBV7-9 and TRBJ2-5; no clear D gene. The CDR3 spans 13 residues. Germline values: CDR1 SEHNR, CDR2 FQNEAQ (reference sequence). V dropped 0 bases and J dropped 4 bases, with 6 bases sitting between them. The full variable domain, in which reference TRBV7-9 and TRBJ2-5 provide the parts outside the CDR3, is DTGVSQNPRHKITKRGQNVTFRCDPISEHNRLYWYRQTLGQGPEFLTYFQNEAQLEKSRLLSDRFSAERPKGSFSTLEIQRTEQGDSAMYLCASSLASTETQYFGPGTRLLVL.

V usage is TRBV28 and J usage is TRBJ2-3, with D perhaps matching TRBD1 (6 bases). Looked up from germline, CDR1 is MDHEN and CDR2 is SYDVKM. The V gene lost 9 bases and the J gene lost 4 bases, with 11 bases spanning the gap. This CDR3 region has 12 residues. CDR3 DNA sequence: TGTGCCAGTTACCAGGGGTCAGATACGCAGTATTTT. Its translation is CASYQGSDTQYF.

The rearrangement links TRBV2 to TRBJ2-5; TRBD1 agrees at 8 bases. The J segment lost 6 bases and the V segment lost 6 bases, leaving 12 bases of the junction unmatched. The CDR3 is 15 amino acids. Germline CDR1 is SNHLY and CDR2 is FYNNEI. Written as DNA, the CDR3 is TGTGCCAGCAGCGGGACAGGAGGCCAAGGGAAGACCCAGTACTTC. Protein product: CASSGTGGQGKTQYF. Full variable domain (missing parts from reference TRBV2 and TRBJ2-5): EPEVTQTPSHQVTQMGQEVILRCVPISNHLYFYWYRQILGQKVEFLVSFYNNEISEKSEIFDDQFSVERPDGSNFTLKIRSTKLEDSAMYFCASSGTGGQGKTQYFGPGTRLLVL.

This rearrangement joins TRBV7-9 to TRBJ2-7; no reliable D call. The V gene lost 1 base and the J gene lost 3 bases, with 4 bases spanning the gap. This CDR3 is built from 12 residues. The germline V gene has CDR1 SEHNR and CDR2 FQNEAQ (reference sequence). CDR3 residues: CASSLVLYEQYF. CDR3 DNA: TGTGCCAGCAGCTTAGTTCTCTACGAGCAGTACTTC.

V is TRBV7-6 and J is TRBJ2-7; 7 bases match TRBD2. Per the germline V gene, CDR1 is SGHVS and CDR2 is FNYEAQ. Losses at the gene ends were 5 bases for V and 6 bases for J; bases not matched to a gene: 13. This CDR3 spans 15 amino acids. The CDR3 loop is CASSLASGPASEQYF. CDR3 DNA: TGTGCCAGCAGCCTCGCTAGCGGCCCAGCTTCCGAGCAGTACTTC.

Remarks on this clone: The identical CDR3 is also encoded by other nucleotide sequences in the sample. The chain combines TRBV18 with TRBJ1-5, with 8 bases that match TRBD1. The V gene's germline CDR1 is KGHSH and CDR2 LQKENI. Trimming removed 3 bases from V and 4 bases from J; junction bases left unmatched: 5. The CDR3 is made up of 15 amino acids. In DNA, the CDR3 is TGTGCCAGCTCACCCGGACAGGGCGGAAATCAGCCCCAGCATTTT. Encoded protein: CASSPGQGGNQPQHF.

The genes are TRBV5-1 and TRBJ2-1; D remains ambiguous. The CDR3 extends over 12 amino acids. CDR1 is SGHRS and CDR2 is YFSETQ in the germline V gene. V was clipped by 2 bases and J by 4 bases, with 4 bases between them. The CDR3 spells CASSFQYNEQFF. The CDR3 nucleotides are TGCGCCAGCAGCTTTCAATACAATGAGCAGTTCTTC.

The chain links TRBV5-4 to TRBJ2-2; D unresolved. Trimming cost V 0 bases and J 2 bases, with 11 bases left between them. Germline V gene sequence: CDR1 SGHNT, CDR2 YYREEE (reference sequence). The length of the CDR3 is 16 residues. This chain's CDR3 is CASSLGPGANTGELFF. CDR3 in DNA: TGTGCCAGCAGCTTGGGCCCAGGCGCAAACACCGGGGAGCTGTTTTTT.

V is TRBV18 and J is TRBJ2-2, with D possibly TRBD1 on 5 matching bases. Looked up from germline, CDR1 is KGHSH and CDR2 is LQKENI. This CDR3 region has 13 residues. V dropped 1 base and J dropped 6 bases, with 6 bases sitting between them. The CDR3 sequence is CASSPLRAGELFF. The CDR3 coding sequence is TGTGCCAGCTCACCACTCAGGGCCGGGGAGCTGTTTTTT.

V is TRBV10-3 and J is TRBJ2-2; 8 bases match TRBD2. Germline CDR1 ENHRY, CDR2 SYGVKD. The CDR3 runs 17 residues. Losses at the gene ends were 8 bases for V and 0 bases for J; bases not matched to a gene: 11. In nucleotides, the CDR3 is TGTGCCATCGCAGTTCTCCCGCGGGGGGCGAACACCGGGGAGCTGTTTTTT. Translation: CAIAVLPRGANTGELFF.

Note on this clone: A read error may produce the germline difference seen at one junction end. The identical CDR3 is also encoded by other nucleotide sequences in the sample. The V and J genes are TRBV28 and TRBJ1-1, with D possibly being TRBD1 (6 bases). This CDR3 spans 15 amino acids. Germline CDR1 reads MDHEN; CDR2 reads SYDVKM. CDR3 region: CASSFPTGLNTEAFF. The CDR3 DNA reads TGTGCCAGCAGTTTCCCCACAGGGCTGAACACCGAAGCTTTCTTT.

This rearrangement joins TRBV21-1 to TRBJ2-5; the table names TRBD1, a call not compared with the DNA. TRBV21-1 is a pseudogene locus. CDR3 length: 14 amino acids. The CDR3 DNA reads TGTGCCAGCAGCTGGGGTCAGGGGGGTCTTGAGCAGTACTTC. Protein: CASSWGQGGLEQYF.

The CDR3 DNA follows: TGTGCCAGCAGCACTGAGGACAGCTCCTACGAGCAGTACTTC. Translating it yields CASSTEDSSYEQYF. The chain employs TRBV7-2 and TRBJ2-5; D might be TRBD1 (6 bases). The better agreement between TRBJ2-7 and the DNA end casts doubt on the J call. Per the germline V gene, CDR1 is SGHTA and CDR2 is FQGNSA. This CDR3 has 14 amino acids.

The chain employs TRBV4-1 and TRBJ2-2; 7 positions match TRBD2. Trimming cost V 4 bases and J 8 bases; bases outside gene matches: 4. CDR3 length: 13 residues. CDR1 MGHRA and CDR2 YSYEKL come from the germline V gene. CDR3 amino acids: CASSLRTRGELFF. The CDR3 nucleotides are TGCGCCAGCAGCCTACGGACTAGGGGGGAGCTGTTTTTT.

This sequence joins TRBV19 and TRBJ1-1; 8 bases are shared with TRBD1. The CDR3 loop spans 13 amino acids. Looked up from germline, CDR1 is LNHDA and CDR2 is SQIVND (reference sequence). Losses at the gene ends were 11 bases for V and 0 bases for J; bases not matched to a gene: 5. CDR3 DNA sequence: TGTGCCTGCAGGGGGCAGGTGAACACTGAAGCTTTCTTT. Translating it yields CACRGQVNTEAFF.

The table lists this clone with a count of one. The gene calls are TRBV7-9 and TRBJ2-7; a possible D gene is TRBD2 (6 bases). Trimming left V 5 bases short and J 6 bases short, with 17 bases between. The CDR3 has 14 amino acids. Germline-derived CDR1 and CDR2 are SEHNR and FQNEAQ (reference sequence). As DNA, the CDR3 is TGTGCCAGCAGCCCCCGACTAGTTCCCGCCGAGCAGTACTTC. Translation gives CASSPRLVPAEQYF.

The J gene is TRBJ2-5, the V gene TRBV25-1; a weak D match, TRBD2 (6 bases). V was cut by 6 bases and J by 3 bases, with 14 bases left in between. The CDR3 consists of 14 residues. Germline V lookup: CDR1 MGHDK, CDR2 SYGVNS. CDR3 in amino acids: CASSLEGRKETQYF. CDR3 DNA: TGTGCCAGCAGCCTAGAGGGGAGGAAAGAGACCCAGTACTTC.

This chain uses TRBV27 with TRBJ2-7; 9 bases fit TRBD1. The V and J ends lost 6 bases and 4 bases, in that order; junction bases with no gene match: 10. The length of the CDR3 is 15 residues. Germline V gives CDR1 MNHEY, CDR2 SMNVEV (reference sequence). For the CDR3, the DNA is TGTGCCAGCAGCCAACCGGGACAGGGTATTTACGAGCAGTACTTC. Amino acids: CASSQPGQGIYEQYF.

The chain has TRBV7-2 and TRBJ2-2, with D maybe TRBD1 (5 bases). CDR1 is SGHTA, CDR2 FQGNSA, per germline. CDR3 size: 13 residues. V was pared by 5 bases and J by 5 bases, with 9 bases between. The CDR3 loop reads CASSTQGTGELFF. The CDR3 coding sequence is TGTGCCAGCAGCACCCAGGGAACCGGGGAGCTGTTTTTT.

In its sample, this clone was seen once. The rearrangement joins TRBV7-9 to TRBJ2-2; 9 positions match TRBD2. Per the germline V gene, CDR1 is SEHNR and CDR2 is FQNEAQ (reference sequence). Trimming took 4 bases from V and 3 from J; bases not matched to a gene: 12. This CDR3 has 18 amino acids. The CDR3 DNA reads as TGTGCCAGCAGCTCCAGTATTGCGGGGGGGGGAGACACCGGGGAGCTGTTTTTT. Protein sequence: CASSSSIAGGGDTGELFF.

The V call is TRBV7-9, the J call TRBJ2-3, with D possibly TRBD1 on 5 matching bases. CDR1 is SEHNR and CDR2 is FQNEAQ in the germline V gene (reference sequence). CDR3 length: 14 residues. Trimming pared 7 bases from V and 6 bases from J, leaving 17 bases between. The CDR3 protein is CASTSGATSDTQYF. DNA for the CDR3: TGTGCCAGCACCTCTGGGGCAACCTCGGATACGCAGTATTTT.

The chain's CDR3 is CASSWTGGETQYF. The CDR3 DNA follows: TGCGCCAGCAGCTGGACAGGGGGGGAGACCCAGTACTTC. The chain couples TRBV5-1 to TRBJ2-5, with 10 bases lining up with TRBD1. Trimming at V came to 3 bases and at J to 5 bases, leaving 1 base not matched to a gene. This CDR3 spans 13 amino acids. Germline V gene sequence: CDR1 SGHRS, CDR2 YFSETQ.

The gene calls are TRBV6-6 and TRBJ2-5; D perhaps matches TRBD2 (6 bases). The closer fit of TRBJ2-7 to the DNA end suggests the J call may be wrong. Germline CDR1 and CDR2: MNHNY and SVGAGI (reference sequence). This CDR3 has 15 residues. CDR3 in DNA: TGTGCCAGCAGTTATGTCGTAGGAGGGAACCACGAGCAGTACTTC. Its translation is CASSYVVGGNHEQYF.

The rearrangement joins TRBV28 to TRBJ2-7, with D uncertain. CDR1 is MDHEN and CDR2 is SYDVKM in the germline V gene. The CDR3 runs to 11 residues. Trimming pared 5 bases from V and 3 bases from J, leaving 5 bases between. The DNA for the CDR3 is TGTGCCAGCAGTCTAGACTACGAGCAGTACTTC. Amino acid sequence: CASSLDYEQYF.

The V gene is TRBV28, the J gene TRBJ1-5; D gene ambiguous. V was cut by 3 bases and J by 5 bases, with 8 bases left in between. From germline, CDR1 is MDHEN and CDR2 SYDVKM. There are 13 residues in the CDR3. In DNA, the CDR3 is TGTGCCAGCAGTTTCCAGGAGGATCAGCCCCAGCATTTT. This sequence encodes CASSFQEDQPQHF.